This T cell receptor (beta chain) emerged from a study of OX40 agonist ivuxolimab in advanced cancers. Overall study context: Ivuxolimab, an agonist antibody against OX40 (CD134), was given to patients. Administration of intravenous ivuxolimab to patients occurred every 2 weeks at 0.01 to 10 mg/kg. Those treated in dose escalation had hepatocellular carcinoma, melanoma, renal cell cancer or head and neck cancer.

CDR1 and CDR2 from the germline V gene are ENHRY and SYGVKD. Trimming left V 7 bases short and J 7 bases short, with 12 bases between. The CDR3 length is 12 residues. Concerning this clone: The antigen is not known.

Sequencing used immunoSEQ multiplex PCR; TCRdb keeps in-frame clones, though not all of them. The sample lists about 68,000 clones, 85% to 90% occurring once. General observations from the study: People who partly responded at 0.1-3.0 mg/kg had some of the least clonal expansion seen.

The sample in question was CD4+ or CD8+ T cells sorted from blood, obtained in a trial of the OX40 agonist ivuxolimab. The receptor's source is an adult with an advanced solid tumor such as melanoma, head and neck, liver or kidney cancer. The chain is built from TRBV10-3 and TRBJ2-3; TRBD2 is a possible D gene (5 bases). CDR3 in amino acids: CAIKSDGNTQYF. CDR3 DNA: TGTGCCATCAAATCGGACGGGAATACGCAGTATTTT.